Below are 16 T cell receptor beta chains sequenced from a single sample in a study of T cell changes during pregnancy in multiple sclerosis. Sequencing used immunoSEQ multiplex PCR; TCRdb keeps in-frame clones, though not all of them. The sample includes 90,000 to 100,000 clones, 94% of them seen just once. This specimen consisted of peripheral blood, obtained in the third trimester of pregnancy. The receptors stem from a female donor with multiple sclerosis, enrolled in a pregnancy study.

This clone came up once. The chain employs TRBV11-2 and TRBJ2-7, with D perhaps matching TRBD1 (5 bases). The germline V gene has CDR1 SGHAT and CDR2 FQNNGV. V was trimmed by 5 bases and J by 3 bases, leaving 20 bases between them. The CDR3 runs to 16 residues. The CDR3 sequence: CASSNTGDPTHYEQYF. The CDR3 DNA follows: TGTGCCAGCAGCAATACAGGAGACCCGACCCACTACGAGCAGTACTTC.

The chain is built from TRBV6-1 and TRBJ2-7; D unresolved. Per the germline V gene, CDR1 is MNHNS and CDR2 is SASEGT. This CDR3 has 13 amino acids. V lost 5 bases, J lost 2 bases, and 10 bases lay in between. CDR3 nucleotide sequence: TGTGCCAGCAGTCCTTATACTACCTACGAGCAGTACTTC. Amino acids: CASSPYTTYEQYF.

V and J are TRBV7-6 and TRBJ2-5; TRBD1 might be the D (5 bases). The V end lost 0 bases, the J end lost 4 bases, and 9 bases lay between the germline ends. Germline V gives CDR1 SGHVS, CDR2 FNYEAQ. This CDR3 is built from 14 residues. This CDR3 reads CASSLASRVETQYF. CDR3 nucleotide sequence: TGTGCCAGCAGCTTAGCATCCAGGGTAGAGACCCAGTACTTC. Using reference TRBV7-6 and TRBJ2-5 for the parts outside the CDR3, the full variable domain is GAGVSQSPRYKVTKRGQDVALRCDPISGHVSLYWYRQALGQGPEFLTYFNYEAQQDKSGLPNDRFSAERPEGSISTLTIQRTEQRDSAMYRCASSLASRVETQYFGPGTRLLVL.

The chain combines TRBV4-3 with TRBJ2-1; TRBD1 is a possible D gene (6 bases). Trimming pared 0 bases from V and 3 bases from J, leaving 18 bases between. This CDR3 has 18 amino acids. The germline CDR1 and CDR2 sequences are LGHNA and YSLEER. The CDR3 loop is CASSQDTGMSGFYNEQFF. In DNA form, the CDR3 reads TGCGCCAGCAGCCAAGACACAGGGATGTCGGGTTTCTACAATGAGCAGTTCTTC.

V is TRBV7-9 and J is TRBJ2-7; 8 bases align to TRBD2. CDR1 SEHNR and CDR2 FQNEAQ come from the germline V gene (reference sequence). There are 17 residues in the CDR3. Unmatched junction bases numbered 8, after V lost 1 base and J lost 0 bases. CDR3 sequence: CASSLGGLAGISYEQYF. The CDR3 coding sequence is TGTGCCAGCAGCTTAGGCGGTCTAGCGGGTATCTCCTACGAGCAGTACTTC. The full variable domain, its missing parts supplied by reference TRBV7-9 and TRBJ2-7, is DTGVSQNPRHKITKRGQNVTFRCDPISEHNRLYWYRQTLGQGPEFLTYFQNEAQLEKSRLLSDRFSAERPKGSFSTLEIQRTEQGDSAMYLCASSLGGLAGISYEQYFGPGTRLTVT.

This chain connects TRBV5-1 to TRBJ1-2; no clear D gene. This CDR3 has 13 amino acids. V was clipped by 0 bases and J by 4 bases, with 7 bases between them. Germline assignment: CDR1 SGHRS and CDR2 YFSETQ. CDR3 protein: CASSLADSYGYTF. CDR3 nucleotides: TGCGCCAGCAGCTTGGCGGACTCCTATGGCTACACCTTC.

The chain has TRBV4-2 and TRBJ2-7, with D perhaps TRBD2 (6 bases). The germline V gene encodes CDR1 LGHNA and CDR2 YNFKEQ. CDR3 length equals 13 residues. The V and J ends lost 1 base and 2 bases respectively, with 6 bases between them. The CDR3 sequence: CASSQAGAYEQYF. As DNA, the CDR3 is TGTGCCAGCAGCCAAGCGGGGGCCTACGAGCAGTACTTC.

The genes are TRBV6-1 and TRBJ1-1, with 8 bases identical to TRBD1. Germline CDR1 and CDR2: MNHNS and SASEGT. V was clipped by 6 bases and J by 7 bases; unmatched bases: 10. The CDR3 sequence is 14 residues long. This CDR3 is CASRGVQGVHEAFF. CDR3 in DNA: TGTGCCAGCAGGGGGGTACAGGGGGTCCATGAAGCTTTCTTT.

The chain has TRBV13 and TRBJ2-7; 13 bases align to TRBD2. Losses at the gene ends were 5 bases for V and 6 bases for J; bases not matched to a gene: 10. The CDR3 is 16 residues long. Germline V lookup: CDR1 PRHDT, CDR2 FYEKMQ (reference sequence). The DNA for the CDR3 is TGTGCCAGCAGCCCACCTCGGACTAGCGGGAGCGGCGAGCAGTACTTC. This translates into CASSPPRTSGSGEQYF.

The chain joins TRBV2 to TRBJ2-7; 10 bases fit TRBD2. This CDR3 has 14 amino acids. Germline-derived CDR1 and CDR2 are SNHLY and FYNNEI. V lost 6 bases to trimming and J lost 1 base; unmatched junction nucleotides: 3. The DNA for the CDR3 is TGTGCCAGCAGGTCAGCGGGAGGGTCCTACGAGCAGTACTTC. Translating it yields CASRSAGGSYEQYF.

The chain links TRBV28 to TRBJ2-7; the match to TRBD2 covers 11 bases. Germline loops: CDR1 MDHEN, CDR2 SYDVKM. V lost 2 bases to trimming and J lost 5 bases; unmatched junction nucleotides: 5. There are 15 residues in the CDR3. The CDR3 reads CASSLVAGGRDEQYF. DNA for the CDR3: TGTGCCAGCAGTTTAGTAGCGGGAGGGCGCGACGAGCAGTACTTC.

This chain joins TRBV5-6 and TRBJ2-5, with 8 bases aligning to TRBD2. The J segment lost 5 bases and the V segment lost 7 bases, leaving 13 bases of the junction unmatched. CDR1 is SGHDT and CDR2 is YYEEEE in the germline V gene. The CDR3 extends over 15 amino acids. The CDR3 DNA reads TGTGCCAGCTGCCCGGGGAGCGGGAGTTTGGAGACCCAGTACTTC. Translation: CASCPGSGSLETQYF.

V usage is TRBV7-2 and J usage is TRBJ2-7, with 15 bases matching TRBD2. This CDR3 is 15 amino acids long. Germline V lookup: CDR1 SGHTA, CDR2 FQGNSA. With V trimmed by 5 bases and J by 3 bases, 2 bases remained unmatched. The CDR3 DNA follows: TGTGCCAGCAGCCAGGGACTAGCGGGGGGCTACGAGCAGTACTTC. Protein sequence: CASSQGLAGGYEQYF.

The rearrangement links TRBV7-3 to TRBJ2-2; D remains unclear. V shed 2 bases and J shed 7 bases, with 5 bases lying between them. This CDR3 region has 12 residues. CDR1 is SGHTA, CDR2 FQGTGA, per germline. CDR3 coding DNA: TGTGCCAGCAGCTTATCGGGCGGGGAGCTGTTTTTT. It encodes CASSLSGGELFF.

The V call is TRBV9, the J call TRBJ2-3; D gene uncertain. Trimming took 0 bases from V and 1 from J, leaving 6 bases between them. The CDR3 runs 14 residues. Germline values: CDR1 SGDLS, CDR2 YYNGEE. This CDR3 reads CASSVAPGTDTQYF. CDR3 in DNA: TGTGCCAGCAGCGTAGCTCCGGGCACAGATACGCAGTATTTT.

The genes are TRBV11-3 and TRBJ2-1; the match to TRBD2 covers 8 bases. Germline V gives CDR1 SGHNT, CDR2 YENEEA. With V trimmed by 5 bases and J by 0 bases, 9 bases remained unmatched. The CDR3 has 17 amino acids. The CDR3 region is CASSAASSGYSYNEQFF. The CDR3 DNA is TGTGCCAGCAGCGCGGCCTCTAGCGGGTACTCCTACAATGAGCAGTTCTTC.